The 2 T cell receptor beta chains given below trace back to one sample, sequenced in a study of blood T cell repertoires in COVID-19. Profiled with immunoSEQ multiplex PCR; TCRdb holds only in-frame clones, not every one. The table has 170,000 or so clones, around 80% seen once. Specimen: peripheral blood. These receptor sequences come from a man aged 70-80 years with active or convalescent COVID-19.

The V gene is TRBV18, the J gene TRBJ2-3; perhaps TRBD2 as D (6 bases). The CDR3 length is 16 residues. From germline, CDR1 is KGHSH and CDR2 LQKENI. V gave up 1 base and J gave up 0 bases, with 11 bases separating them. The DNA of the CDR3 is TGTGCCAGCTCACCACTTCTAAGCGGGAGCACAGATACGCAGTATTTT. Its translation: CASSPLLSGSTDTQYF. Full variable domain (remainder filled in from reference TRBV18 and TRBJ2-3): NAGVMQNPRHLVRRRGQEARLRCSPMKGHSHVYWYRQLPEEGLKFMVYLQKENIIDESGMPKERFSAEFPKEGPSILRIQQVVRGDSAAYFCASSPLLSGSTDTQYFGPGTRLTVL.

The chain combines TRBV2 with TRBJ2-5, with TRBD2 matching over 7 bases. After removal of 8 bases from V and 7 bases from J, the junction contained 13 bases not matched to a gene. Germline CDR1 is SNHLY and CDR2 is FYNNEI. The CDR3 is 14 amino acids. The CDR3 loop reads CASVYSGRGGTQYF. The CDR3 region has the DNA TGTGCCAGCGTCTATAGTGGGAGGGGAGGGACCCAGTACTTC.